This T cell receptor (beta chain) came from a study of cytomegalovirus exposure and HLA in healthy donors. Study-level information: A data release that came early held 75 million to 85 million unique TCRs from HLA-typed donors. Study outcomes and limitations: The records held CMV serostatus as the only immune exposure information. Fewer N-insertions (relative to the approximately 670-donor mean) were reportedly seen in an Asian-associated ancestry cluster in a later analysis.

Comments on this clone: Antigen unknown.

Amplification used 60 Vbeta primers and 13 Jbeta primers. The method was immunoSEQ multiplex PCR; TCRdb's version includes in-frame clones alone and lacks a portion of them. The data hold hundreds of thousands of clones, with 77% observed a single time. Germline lookup yields CDR1 MNHNY and CDR2 SVGAGI (reference sequence). Trimming removed 0 bases at V and 8 bases at J, with 5 bases between. The CDR3 is 13 residues long. This TCR was recovered from a woman aged 60-75 years in good health and CMV-seropositive. This sequence joins TRBV6-6 and TRBJ1-6, with no clear D. What was sequenced was PBMCs. For the CDR3, the DNA is TGTGCCAGCAGTTACTCGAGTTATTCACCCCTCCACTTT. Its protein product is CASSYSSYSPLHF.